This TCR beta chain was identified in a study of blood T cell repertoires in COVID-19. Study information: Whether acute or convalescent, the COVID-19 samples came from the United States, Italy and Spain.

Participant age was about 18 to 95 years, and participants resided in about 25 US areas. Participant-reported clinical history was the basis for cohort assignment. Per the original methods: Reference gene primers were amplified, and this amplification served to estimate nucleated cell counts. The assay was immunoSEQ multiplex PCR, and TCRdb's table has in-frame clones only and misses some. The DNA gave D and trimming, while V, J and clone size come from that table. The sample has 270,000 or so clones; about 91% are singletons. What was sequenced was PBMCs or T cells enriched from blood (not recorded which). The receptor comes from a woman aged 40-49 years with acute COVID-19.

The CDR3 reads CASSTGQDRVTGELFF. The CDR3 DNA reads TGTGCCAGTAGTACAGGACAGGATAGAGTCACCGGGGAGCTGTTTTTT. This chain connects TRBV19 to TRBJ2-2; TRBD1 agrees at 7 bases. V dropped 4 bases and J dropped 4; count of bases not matched to a gene: 9. The CDR3 spans 16 residues. Germline loops: CDR1 LNHDA, CDR2 SQIVND (reference sequence).